The 2 T cell receptor beta chains in this list originate from one sample, sequenced in a study of T cell clusters in autoimmune cytopenias. Using the multiplex PCR reads, TCRdb records one entry per CDR3 protein without DNA. This table lists 3 distinct CDR3 sequences. Material: peripheral blood. These receptors were collected from a human donor in good health. This table probably holds off-target reads from a library built for another chain.

In terms of frequency, this clonotype is hyperexpanded. V is TRBV11-1 and J is TRBJ2-7; absent DNA, TCRdb's TRBD2 call cannot be checked. CDR1 is SGHAT and CDR2 is FQDESV in the germline V gene (reference sequence). The CDR3 loop spans 19 amino acids. This CDR3 reads CASSFGPISLAGSSYEQYF.

Frequency places this clonotype as hyperexpanded (1% or more). The rearrangement links TRBV6-5 to TRBJ1-6. There are 12 residues in the CDR3. Per germline, CDR1 MNHEY and CDR2 SVGAGI. CDR3: CASGNFRSPLHF.